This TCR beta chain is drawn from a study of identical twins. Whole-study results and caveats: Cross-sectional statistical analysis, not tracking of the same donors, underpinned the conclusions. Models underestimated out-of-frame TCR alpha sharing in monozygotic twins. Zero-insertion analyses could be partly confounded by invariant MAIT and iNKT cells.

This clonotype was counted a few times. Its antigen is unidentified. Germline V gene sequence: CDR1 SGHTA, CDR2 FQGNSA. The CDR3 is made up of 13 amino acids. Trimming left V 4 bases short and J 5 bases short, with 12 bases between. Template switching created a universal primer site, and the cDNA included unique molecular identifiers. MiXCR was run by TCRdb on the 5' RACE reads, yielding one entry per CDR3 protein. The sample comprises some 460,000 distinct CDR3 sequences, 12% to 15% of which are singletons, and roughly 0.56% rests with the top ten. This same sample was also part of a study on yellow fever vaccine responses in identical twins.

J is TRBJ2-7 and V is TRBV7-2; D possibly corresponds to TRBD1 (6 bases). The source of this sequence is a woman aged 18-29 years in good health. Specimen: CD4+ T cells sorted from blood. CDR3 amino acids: CASSSDRGDEQYF. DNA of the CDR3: TGTGCCAGCAGCTCGGACAGAGGGGACGAGCAGTACTTC.